The text below deals with one T cell receptor beta chain. The source of the sample is a study of blood T cell repertoires in COVID-19. After removal of 4 bases from V and 7 bases from J, the junction contained 8 bases not matched to a gene. In germline, CDR1 is SGHRS, CDR2 YFSETQ. CDR3 size: 15 residues. Profiling relied on immunoSEQ multiplex PCR, and the TCRdb table lists in-frame clones only, not all of them. The sample contains 500,000 or so clones, 87% of which appear only once. The TCR comes from a woman in her late teens or twenties who had recovered from COVID-19. The rearrangement links TRBV5-1 to TRBJ1-4; 9 nucleotides align to TRBD1. Input material: PBMCs or T cells enriched from blood (not recorded which). The CDR3, as DNA: TGCGCCAGCAGCACCGGAGGGACAGGGAGTGAAAAACTGTTTTTT. Translating it yields CASSTGGTGSEKLFF.